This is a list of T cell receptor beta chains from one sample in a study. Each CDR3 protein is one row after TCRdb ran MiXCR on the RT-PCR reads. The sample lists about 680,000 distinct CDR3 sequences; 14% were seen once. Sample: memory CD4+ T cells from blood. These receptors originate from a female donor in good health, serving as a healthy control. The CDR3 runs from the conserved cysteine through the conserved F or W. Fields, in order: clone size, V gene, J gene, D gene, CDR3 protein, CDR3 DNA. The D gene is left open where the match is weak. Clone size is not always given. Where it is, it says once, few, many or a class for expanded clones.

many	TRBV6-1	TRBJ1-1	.	CASNGVWTARGGTEAFF	TGTGCCAGCAATGGGGTTTGGACAGCCCGAGGCGGCACTGAAGCTTTCTTT
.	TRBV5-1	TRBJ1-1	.	CASSLAVEGGTEAFF	TGCGCCAGCAGCTTGGCCGTGGAAGGCGGCACTGAAGCTTTCTTT
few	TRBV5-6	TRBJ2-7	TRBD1	CASSLATTGVEQYF	TGTGCCAGCAGCTTGGCCACAACAGGGGTGGAGCAGTACTTC
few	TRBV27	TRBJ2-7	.	CASSLGQMSYEQYF	TGTGCCAGCAGTTTAGGGCAAATGAGCTACGAGCAGTACTTC
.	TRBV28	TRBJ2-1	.	CASSFVGHQADKQFF	TGTGCCAGCAGTTTTGTAGGACACCAAGCGGACAAGCAGTTCTTC
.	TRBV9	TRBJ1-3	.	CASSVGSASGNTIYF	TGTGCCAGCAGCGTAGGATCGGCGTCTGGAAACACCATATATTTT
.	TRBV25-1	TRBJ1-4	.	CASSEGGRVNEKLFF	TGTGCCAGCAGTGAAGGGGGACGGGTTAATGAAAAACTGTTTTTT
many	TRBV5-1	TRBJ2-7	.	CASSRESYEQYF	TGCGCCAGCAGCAGGGAGTCCTACGAGCAGTACTTC
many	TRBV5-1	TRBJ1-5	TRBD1	CASSRGGQSNQPQHF	TGCGCCAGCAGCCGGGGGGGACAGAGCAATCAGCCCCAGCATTTT
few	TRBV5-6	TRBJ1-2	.	CASSPPGHPYGYTF	TGTGCCAGCAGCCCTCCGGGACATCCCTATGGCTACACCTTC
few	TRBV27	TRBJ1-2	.	CASSRAPPNYGYTF	TGTGCCAGCAGCCGGGCACCCCCTAACTATGGCTACACCTTC